Listed here are 11 T cell receptor beta chains from one sample, sequenced in a study of blood T cell repertoires in COVID-19. Assay: immunoSEQ multiplex PCR; the TCRdb copy retains only in-frame clones and omits some. The table has 350,000 to 400,000 clones, 80% to 90% seen once; the top ten hold around 7.5%. Sequencing used peripheral blood. The receptor set was obtained from an older woman with COVID-19, enrolled during active disease.

This clone was observed a single time. This rearrangement joins TRBV19 to TRBJ2-3; TRBD2 matches at 8 bases. Germline values: CDR1 LNHDA, CDR2 SQIVND (reference sequence). The CDR3 totals 16 residues. V lost 6 bases, J lost 5 bases, and 13 bases stayed unmatched. CDR3 in amino acids: CASRKGAGAGEDTQYF. The CDR3 nucleotides are TGTGCCAGTAGGAAGGGAGCGGGGGCGGGGGAAGATACGCAGTATTTT.

This chain joins TRBV7-3 and TRBJ2-3, with 7 bases fitting TRBD2. This CDR3 comprises 13 residues. Germline values: CDR1 SGHTA, CDR2 FQGTGA. With V trimmed by 8 bases and J by 1 base, 3 bases remained unmatched. CDR3 sequence (DNA): TGTGCCAGCGGCCGGGGGGGCACAGATACGCAGTATTTT. Protein: CASGRGGTDTQYF.

The gene calls are TRBV5-1 and TRBJ2-7, with TRBD2 as a possible D gene (6 bases). The CDR3 is 14 residues long. The germline V gene encodes CDR1 SGHRS and CDR2 YFSETQ. The V and J ends lost 0 bases and 1 base respectively, with 8 bases between them. CDR3 nucleotide sequence: TGCGCCAGCAGCTTGGAACGGGGGTCCTACGAGCAGTACTTC. Translated, it gives CASSLERGSYEQYF.

This chain connects TRBV11-2 to TRBJ1-2; no clear D. V dropped 3 bases and J dropped 8 bases, with 19 bases sitting between them. The CDR3 consists of 15 residues. The germline V gene has CDR1 SGHAT and CDR2 FQNNGV. CDR3 sequence (DNA): TGTGCCAGCAGCTTCGGAGGCGTCCTCTCCGGGGGCTACACCTTC. Its translation is CASSFGGVLSGGYTF.

This rearrangement joins TRBV30 to TRBJ1-1, with D unclear. In germline, CDR1 is GTSNPN, CDR2 SVGIG (reference sequence). The V gene lost 0 bases and the J gene lost 7 bases, with 12 bases spanning the gap. CDR3 length: 13 amino acids. CDR3 loop: CAWSVGGVDEAFF. In nucleotides, the CDR3 is TGTGCCTGGAGTGTAGGCGGGGTTGATGAAGCTTTCTTT.

The gene calls are TRBV30 and TRBJ1-5; the match to TRBD1 covers 9 bases. After removal of 2 bases from V and 4 bases from J, the junction contained 6 bases not matched to a gene. Germline assignment: CDR1 GTSNPN and CDR2 SVGIG (reference sequence). This CDR3 has 15 residues. The CDR3 DNA follows: TGTGCCTGGAGTACTGGACAGGGGTATAATCAGCCCCAGCATTTT. Protein sequence: CAWSTGQGYNQPQHF.

This chain joins TRBV2 and TRBJ1-5; tentatively, D is TRBD1 (5 bases). Germline CDR1 is SNHLY and CDR2 is FYNNEI. Deletions cut 3 bases from V and 0 bases from J, with 9 bases between. CDR3 length: 15 amino acids. DNA of the CDR3: TGTGCCAGCAGTGAGCTGCAGGGTAGCAATCAGCCCCAGCATTTT. Its translation: CASSELQGSNQPQHF.

The chain links TRBV14 to TRBJ1-2, with a possible D match to TRBD1 (5 bases). Trimming cost V 6 bases and J 5 bases, with 19 bases left between them. CDR1 is SGHDN and CDR2 is FVKESK in the germline V gene. The CDR3 totals 15 residues. The CDR3 DNA reads TGTGCCAGCAGTCCTCAAGGGGTGCGGGGATATGGCTACACCTTC. Translated, it gives CASSPQGVRGYGYTF.

This chain uses TRBV7-8 with TRBJ2-3; 10 bases match TRBD2. This CDR3 is 17 amino acids long. The junction had 7 bases not matched to a gene; V was cut back by 2 bases and J by 2 bases. Germline V CDR1 and CDR2: SGHVS, FQNEAQ. This chain's CDR3 is CASSLSLAGELTDTQYF. The CDR3 region has the DNA TGTGCCAGCAGCTTAAGTCTAGCGGGGGAACTCACAGATACGCAGTATTTT.

The V gene is TRBV6-2 or TRBV6-3, the J gene TRBJ2-7, with D maybe TRBD2 (7 bases). The CDR3 is 13 amino acids. V shed 5 bases and J shed 6 bases, with 14 bases lying between them. Looked up from germline, CDR1 is MNHEY and CDR2 is SVGEGT. CDR3: CASSRGGVSEQYF. CDR3 DNA sequence: TGTGCCAGCAGTCGAGGGGGGGTGTCCGAGCAGTACTTC.

The chain employs TRBV7-8 and TRBJ1-5; D uncertain. The CDR3 extends over 13 amino acids. Germline CDR1 is SGHVS and CDR2 is FQNEAQ. The V end lost 5 bases, the J end lost 4 bases, and 9 bases lay between the germline ends. CDR3 protein: CASSRPGNQPQHF. The DNA for the CDR3 is TGTGCCAGCAGCCGTCCGGGAAATCAGCCCCAGCATTTT.